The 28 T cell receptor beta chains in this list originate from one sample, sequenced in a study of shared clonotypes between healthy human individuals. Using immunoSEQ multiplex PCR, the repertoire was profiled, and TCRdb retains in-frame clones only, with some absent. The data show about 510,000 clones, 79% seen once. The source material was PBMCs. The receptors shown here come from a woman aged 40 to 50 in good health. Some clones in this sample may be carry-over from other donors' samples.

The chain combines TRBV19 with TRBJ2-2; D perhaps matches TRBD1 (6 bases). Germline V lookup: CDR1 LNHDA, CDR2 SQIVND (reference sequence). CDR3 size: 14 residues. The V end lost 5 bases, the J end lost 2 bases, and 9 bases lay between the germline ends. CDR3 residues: CASSQGTNTGELFF. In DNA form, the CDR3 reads TGTGCCAGTAGTCAGGGGACAAACACCGGGGAGCTGTTTTTT. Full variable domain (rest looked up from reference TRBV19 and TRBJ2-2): DGGITQSPKYLFRKEGQNVTLSCEQNLNHDAMYWYRQDPGQGLRLIYYSQIVNDFQKGDIAEGYSVSREKKESFPLTVTSAQKNPTAFYLCASSQGTNTGELFFGEGSRLTVL.

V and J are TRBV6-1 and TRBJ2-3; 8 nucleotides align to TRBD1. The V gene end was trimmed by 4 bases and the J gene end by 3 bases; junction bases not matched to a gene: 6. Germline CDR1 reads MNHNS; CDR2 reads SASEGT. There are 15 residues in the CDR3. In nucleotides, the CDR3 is TGTGCCAGCAGTGGCAGGGGACAGGTAACAGATACGCAGTATTTT. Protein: CASSGRGQVTDTQYF.

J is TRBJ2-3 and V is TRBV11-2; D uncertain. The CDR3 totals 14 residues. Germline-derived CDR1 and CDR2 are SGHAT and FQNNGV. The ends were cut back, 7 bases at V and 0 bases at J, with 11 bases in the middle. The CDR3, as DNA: TGTGCCAGCACCGCCCTCACTAGCACAGATACGCAGTATTTT. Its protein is CASTALTSTDTQYF.

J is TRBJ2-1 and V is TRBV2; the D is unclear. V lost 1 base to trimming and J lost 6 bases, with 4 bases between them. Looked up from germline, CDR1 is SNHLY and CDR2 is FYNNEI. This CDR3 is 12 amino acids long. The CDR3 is CASSEVGNEQFF. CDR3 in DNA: TGTGCCAGCAGTGAAGTTGGCAATGAGCAGTTCTTC. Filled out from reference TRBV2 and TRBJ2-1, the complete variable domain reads EPEVTQTPSHQVTQMGQEVILRCVPISNHLYFYWYRQILGQKVEFLVSFYNNEISEKSEIFDDQFSVERPDGSNFTLKIRSTKLEDSAMYFCASSEVGNEQFFGPGTRLTVL.

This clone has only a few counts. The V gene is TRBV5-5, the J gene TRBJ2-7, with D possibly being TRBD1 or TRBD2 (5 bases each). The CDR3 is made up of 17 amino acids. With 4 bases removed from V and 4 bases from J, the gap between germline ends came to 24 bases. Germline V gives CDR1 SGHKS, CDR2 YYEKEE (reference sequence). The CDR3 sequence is CASSPRDQGFSSYEQYF. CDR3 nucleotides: TGTGCCAGCAGCCCAAGGGACCAGGGCTTTTCCTCTTACGAGCAGTACTTC.

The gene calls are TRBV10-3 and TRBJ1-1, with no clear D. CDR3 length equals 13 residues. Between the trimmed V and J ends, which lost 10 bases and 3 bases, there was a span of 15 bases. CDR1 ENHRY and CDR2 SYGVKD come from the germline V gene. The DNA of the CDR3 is TGTGCCACTAAGAAGCAGGACGACACTGAAGCTTTCTTT. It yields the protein CATKKQDDTEAFF.

CDR3 protein: CASGLVVGREFADTQYF. Here the CDR3 DNA reads TGTGCTAGTGGTTTGGTAGTTGGACGGGAGTTTGCAGATACGCAGTATTTT. The chain joins TRBV12-5 to TRBJ2-3, with TRBD2 as a possible D gene (6 bases). This CDR3 comprises 17 residues. With 0 bases removed from V and 4 bases from J, the gap between germline ends came to 17 bases. Germline V CDR1 and CDR2: LGHNT, FRNRAP.

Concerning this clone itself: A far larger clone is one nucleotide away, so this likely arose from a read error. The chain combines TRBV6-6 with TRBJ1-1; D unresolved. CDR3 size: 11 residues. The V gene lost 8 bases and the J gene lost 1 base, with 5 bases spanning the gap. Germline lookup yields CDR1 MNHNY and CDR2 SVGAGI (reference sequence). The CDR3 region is CASGENTEAFF. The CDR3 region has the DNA TGTGCCAGCGGGGAGAACACTGAAGCTTTCTTT.

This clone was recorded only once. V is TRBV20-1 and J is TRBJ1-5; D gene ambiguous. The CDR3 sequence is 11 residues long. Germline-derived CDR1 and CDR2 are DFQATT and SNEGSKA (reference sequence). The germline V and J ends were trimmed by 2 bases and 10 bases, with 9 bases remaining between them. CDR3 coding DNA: TGCAGTGCTAGACGGGATGGACCCCAGCATTTT. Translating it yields CSARRDGPQHF.

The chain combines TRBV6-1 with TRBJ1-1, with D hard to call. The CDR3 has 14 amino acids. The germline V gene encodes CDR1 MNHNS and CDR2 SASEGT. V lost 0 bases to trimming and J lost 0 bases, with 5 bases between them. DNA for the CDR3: TGTGCCAGCAGTGAAGCAGGAGTGAACACTGAAGCTTTCTTT. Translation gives CASSEAGVNTEAFF.

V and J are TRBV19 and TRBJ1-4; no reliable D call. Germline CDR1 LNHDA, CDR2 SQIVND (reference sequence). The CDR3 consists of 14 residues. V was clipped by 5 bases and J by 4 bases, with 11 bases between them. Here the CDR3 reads CASSAPRNNEKLFF. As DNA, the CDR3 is TGTGCCAGTAGTGCCCCCCGGAATAATGAAAAACTGTTTTTT.

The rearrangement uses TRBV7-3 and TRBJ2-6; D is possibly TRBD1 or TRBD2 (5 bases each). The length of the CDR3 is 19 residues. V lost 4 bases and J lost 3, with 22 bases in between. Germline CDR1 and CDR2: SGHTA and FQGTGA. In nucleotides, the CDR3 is TGTGCCAGCAGCTGGGTCGTAGAAGGGGAGTCTCTTGGGGCCAACGTCCTGACTTTC. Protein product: CASSWVVEGESLGANVLTF.

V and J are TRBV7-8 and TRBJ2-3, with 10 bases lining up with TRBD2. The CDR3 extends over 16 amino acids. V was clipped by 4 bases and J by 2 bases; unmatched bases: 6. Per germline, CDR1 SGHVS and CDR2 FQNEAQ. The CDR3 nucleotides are TGTGCCAGCAGCTCCCTGACTAGCGGGCTCACAGATACGCAGTATTTT. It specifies CASSSLTSGLTDTQYF. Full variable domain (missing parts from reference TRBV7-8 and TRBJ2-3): GAGVSQSPRYKVAKRGQDVALRCDPISGHVSLFWYQQALGQGPEFLTYFQNEAQLDKSGLPSDRFFAERPEGSVSTLKIQRTQQEDSAVYLCASSSLTSGLTDTQYFGPGTRLTVL.

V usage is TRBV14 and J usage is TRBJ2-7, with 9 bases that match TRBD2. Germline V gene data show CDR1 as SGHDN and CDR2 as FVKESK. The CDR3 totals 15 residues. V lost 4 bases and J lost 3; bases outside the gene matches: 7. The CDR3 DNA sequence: TGTGCCAGCAGCCCCCGGGTTAGCGGGAGCTACGAGCAGTACTTC. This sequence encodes CASSPRVSGSYEQYF.

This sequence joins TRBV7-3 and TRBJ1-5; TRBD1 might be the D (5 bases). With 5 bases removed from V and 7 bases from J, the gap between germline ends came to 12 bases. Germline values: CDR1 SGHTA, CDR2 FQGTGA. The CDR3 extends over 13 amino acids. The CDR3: CASSIDRQQPQHF. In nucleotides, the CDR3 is TGTGCCAGCAGCATAGACCGACAGCAGCCCCAGCATTTT.

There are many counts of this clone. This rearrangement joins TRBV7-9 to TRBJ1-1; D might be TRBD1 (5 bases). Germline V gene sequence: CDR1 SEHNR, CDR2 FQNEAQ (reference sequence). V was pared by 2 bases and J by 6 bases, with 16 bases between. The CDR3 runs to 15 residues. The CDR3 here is CASSLRRALGAEAFF. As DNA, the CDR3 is TGTGCCAGCAGCTTACGGAGGGCCCTGGGGGCTGAAGCTTTCTTT.

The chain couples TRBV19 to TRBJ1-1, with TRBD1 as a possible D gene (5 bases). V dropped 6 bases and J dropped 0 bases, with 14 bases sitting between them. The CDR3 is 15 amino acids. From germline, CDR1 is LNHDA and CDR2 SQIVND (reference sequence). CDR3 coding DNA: TGTGCCAGTAGGATGGGACGGACGCTGAACACTGAAGCTTTCTTT. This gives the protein CASRMGRTLNTEAFF.

CDR3 loop: CAWSLGTSGRQEQYF. The CDR3 DNA reads as TGTGCCTGGAGTCTCGGGACTAGCGGGAGGCAGGAGCAGTACTTC. This chain joins TRBV30 and TRBJ2-7, with TRBD2 matching over 15 bases. CDR3 size: 15 residues. Germline V gene sequence: CDR1 GTSNPN, CDR2 SVGIG (reference sequence). V was pared by 2 bases and J by 7 bases, with 6 bases of the junction left unmatched.

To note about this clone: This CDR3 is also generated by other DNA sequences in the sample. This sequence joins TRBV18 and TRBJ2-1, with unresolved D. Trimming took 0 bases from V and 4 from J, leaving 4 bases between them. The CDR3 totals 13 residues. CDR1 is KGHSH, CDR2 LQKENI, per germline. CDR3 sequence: CASSPPSYNEQFF. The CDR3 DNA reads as TGTGCCAGCTCACCACCGTCGTACAATGAGCAGTTCTTC.

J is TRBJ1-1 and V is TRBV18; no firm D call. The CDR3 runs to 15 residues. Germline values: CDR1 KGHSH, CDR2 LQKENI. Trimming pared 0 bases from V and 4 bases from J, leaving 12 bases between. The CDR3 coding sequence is TGTGCCAGCTCACCACCCGGTGTTAGTGGCACTGAAGCTTTCTTT. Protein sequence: CASSPPGVSGTEAFF.

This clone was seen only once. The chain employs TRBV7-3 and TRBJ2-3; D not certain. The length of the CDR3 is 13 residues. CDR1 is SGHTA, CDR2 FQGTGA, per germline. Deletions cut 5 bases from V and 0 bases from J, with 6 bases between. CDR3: CASSLPSTDTQYF. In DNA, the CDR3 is TGTGCCAGCAGCCTACCCAGCACAGATACGCAGTATTTT.

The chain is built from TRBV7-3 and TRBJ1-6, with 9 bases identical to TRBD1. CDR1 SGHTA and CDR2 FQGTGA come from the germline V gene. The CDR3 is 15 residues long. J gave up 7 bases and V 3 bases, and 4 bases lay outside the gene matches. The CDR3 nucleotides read TGTGCCAGCAGCTTGACGACAGGGGGGAATTCACCCCTCCACTTT. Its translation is CASSLTTGGNSPLHF. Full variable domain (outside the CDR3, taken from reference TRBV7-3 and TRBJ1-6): GAGVSQTPSNKVTEKGKYVELRCDPISGHTALYWYRQSLGQGPEFLIYFQGTGAADDSGLPNDRFFAVRPEGSVSTLKIQRTERGDSAVYLCASSLTTGGNSPLHFGNGTRLTVT.

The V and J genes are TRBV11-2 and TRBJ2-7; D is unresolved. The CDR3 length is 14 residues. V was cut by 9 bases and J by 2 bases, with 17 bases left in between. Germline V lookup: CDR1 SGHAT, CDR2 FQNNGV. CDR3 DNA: TGTGCCAGTTCTGCTGTCGCAGCAACCTACGAGCAGTACTTC. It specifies CASSAVAATYEQYF.

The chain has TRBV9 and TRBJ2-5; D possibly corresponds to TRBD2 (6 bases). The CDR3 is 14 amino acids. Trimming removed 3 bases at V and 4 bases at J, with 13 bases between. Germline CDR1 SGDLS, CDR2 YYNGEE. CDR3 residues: CASSALALAETQYF. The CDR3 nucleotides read TGTGCCAGCAGCGCCCTAGCGTTAGCAGAGACCCAGTACTTC.

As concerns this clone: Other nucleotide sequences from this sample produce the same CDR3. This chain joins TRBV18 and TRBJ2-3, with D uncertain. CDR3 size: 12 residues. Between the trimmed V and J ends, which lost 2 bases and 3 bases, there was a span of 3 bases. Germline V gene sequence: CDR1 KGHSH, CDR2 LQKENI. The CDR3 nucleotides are TGTGCCAGCTCACCAGGGACAGATACGCAGTATTTT. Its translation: CASSPGTDTQYF.

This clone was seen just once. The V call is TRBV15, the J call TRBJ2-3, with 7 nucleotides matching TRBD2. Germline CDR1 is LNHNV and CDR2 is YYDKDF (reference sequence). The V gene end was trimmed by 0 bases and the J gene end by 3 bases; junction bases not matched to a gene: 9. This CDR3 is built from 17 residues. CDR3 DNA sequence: TGTGCCACCAGCAGAGAATCATCGGCGGGGGAGACAGATACGCAGTATTTT. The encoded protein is CATSRESSAGETDTQYF.

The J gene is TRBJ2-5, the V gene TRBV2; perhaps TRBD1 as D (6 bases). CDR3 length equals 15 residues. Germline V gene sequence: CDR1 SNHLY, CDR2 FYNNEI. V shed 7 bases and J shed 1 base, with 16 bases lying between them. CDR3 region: CASTPLGTSQETQYF. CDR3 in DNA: TGTGCCAGCACCCCTCTGGGGACATCCCAAGAGACCCAGTACTTC.

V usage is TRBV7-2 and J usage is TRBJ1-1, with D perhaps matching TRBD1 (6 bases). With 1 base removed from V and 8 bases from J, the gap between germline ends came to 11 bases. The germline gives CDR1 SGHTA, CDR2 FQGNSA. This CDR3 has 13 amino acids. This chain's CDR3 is CASSLVSTGEAFF. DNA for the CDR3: TGTGCCAGCAGCTTAGTATCCACAGGGGAAGCTTTCTTT.